The TCR beta chain under discussion was sequenced for a study of blood T cell repertoires in COVID-19. Study background: Sources were T cells, B-cell-depleted T cells, or PBMCs; the material itself was cDNA or gDNA.

A single count supports this clone. Assay used: immunoSEQ multiplex PCR; TCRdb lists only in-frame clones, some missing. Altogether about 140,000 clones are present, 76% being singletons, with the ten largest covering 4.5%. V shed 4 bases, J shed 3 bases, and the junction held 7 bases outside the gene matches. There are 15 residues in the CDR3. Per the germline V gene, CDR1 is SGHRS and CDR2 is YFSETQ. This receptor was identified in a woman older than 75 with active or convalescent COVID-19. This chain uses TRBV5-1 with TRBJ1-5; 7 bases map to TRBD1. The sample taken for sequencing was peripheral blood. This CDR3 is CASSEGTADNQPQHF. For the CDR3, the DNA is TGCGCCAGCAGCGAAGGGACAGCCGACAATCAGCCCCAGCATTTT.